This T cell receptor (beta chain) originates from a study of blood T cell repertoires in COVID-19. Germline CDR1 reads SGDLS; CDR2 reads YYNGEE. CDR3 size: 14 residues. V lost 1 base, J lost 7 bases, and 12 bases lay in between. Method: immunoSEQ multiplex PCR; TCRdb's copy keeps in-frame clones and lacks some. Of over 200,000 clones in the sample, 90% are singletons; the top ten hold roughly 2.7%. This chain links TRBV9 with TRBJ2-1, with D maybe TRBD1 (6 bases). This sequence was found in a man aged 25-40 years with COVID-19, enrolled during active disease. The material sequenced was peripheral blood. CDR3 protein: CASSVQGSNNEQFF. The CDR3, as DNA: TGTGCCAGCAGCGTACAGGGGAGTAATAATGAGCAGTTCTTC.